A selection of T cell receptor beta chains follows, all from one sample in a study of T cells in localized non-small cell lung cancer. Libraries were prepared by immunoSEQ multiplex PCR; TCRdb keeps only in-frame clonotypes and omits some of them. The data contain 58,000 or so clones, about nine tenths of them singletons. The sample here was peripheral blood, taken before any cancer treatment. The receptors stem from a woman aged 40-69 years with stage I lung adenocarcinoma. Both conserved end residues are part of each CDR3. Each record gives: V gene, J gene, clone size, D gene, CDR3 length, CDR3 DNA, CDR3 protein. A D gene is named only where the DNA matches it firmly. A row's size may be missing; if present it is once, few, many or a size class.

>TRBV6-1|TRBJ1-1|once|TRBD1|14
TGTGCCAGCAGCCTGACAGGGGAGGGCACTGAAGCTTTCTTT
CASSLTGEGTEAFF
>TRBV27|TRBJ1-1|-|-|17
TGTGCCAGCAGCCGACGGACGCCTCTGGGGGGAAACACTGAAGCTTTCTTT
CASSRRTPLGGNTEAFF
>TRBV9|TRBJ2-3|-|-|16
TGTGCCAGCAGCGCCGAACCGGGACTTGGACGGGATACGCAGTATTTT
CASSAEPGLGRDTQYF
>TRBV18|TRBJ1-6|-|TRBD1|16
TGTGCCAGCTCACCTGACAGGGGAAGGAGTAATTCACCCCTCCACTTT
CASSPDRGRSNSPLHF
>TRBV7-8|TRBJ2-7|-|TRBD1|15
TGTGCCAGCAGCTTAGGGACAGGGGGCTACTACGAGCAGTACTTC
CASSLGTGGYYEQYF
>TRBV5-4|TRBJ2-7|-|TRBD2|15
TGTGCCAGCAGCTTGGACCTTCGGCGGGAGGGCGAGCAGTACTTC
CASSLDLRREGEQYF
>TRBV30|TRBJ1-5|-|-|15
TGTGCCTGGAGTGTTGGGTGGAGGCCCAATCAGCCCCAGCATTTT
CAWSVGWRPNQPQHF
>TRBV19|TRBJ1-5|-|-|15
TGTGCCAGTACCTCACAGGGAGCAAGCAATCAGCCCCAGCATTTT
CASTSQGASNQPQHF
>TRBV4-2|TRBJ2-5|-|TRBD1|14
TGTGCCAGCAGCCAAGGAGGGGGCGGGGAGACCCAGTACTTC
CASSQGGGGETQYF
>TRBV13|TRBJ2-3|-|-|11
TGTGCCAGCAGCTCCGTAGATACGCAGTATTTT
CASSSVDTQYF
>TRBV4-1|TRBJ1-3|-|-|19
TGCGCCAGCAGCCAAGATTGGAGTACGCCACCTAGCTCTGGAAACACCATATATTTT
CASSQDWSTPPSSGNTIYF
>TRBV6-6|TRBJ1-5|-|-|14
TGTGCCAGCAGTTACGGGGATCGCAATCAGCCCCAGCATTTT
CASSYGDRNQPQHF
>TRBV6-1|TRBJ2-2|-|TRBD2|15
TGTGCCAGCAGTCCCGGGACTAGCGGGACCGGGGAGCTGTTTTTT
CASSPGTSGTGELFF
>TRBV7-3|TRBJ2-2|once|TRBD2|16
TGTGCCAGCAGCTCTAAAGCGGGGGCGAACACCGGGGAGCTGTTTTTT
CASSSKAGANTGELFF
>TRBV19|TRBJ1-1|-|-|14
TGTGCCAGTATTTATAGAGGACAGAACACTGAAGCTTTCTTT
CASIYRGQNTEAFF
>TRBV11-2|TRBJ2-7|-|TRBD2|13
TGTGCCAGCAACCCGGGGGGAGGATACGAGCAGTACTTC
CASNPGGGYEQYF
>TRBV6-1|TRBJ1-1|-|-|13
TGTGCCAGCAGCAGAAGTAGGAACACTGAAGCTTTCTTT
CASSRSRNTEAFF
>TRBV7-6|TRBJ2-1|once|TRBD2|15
TGTGCCAGCAGCTCGGCCGGCGGGAGCACTGATGAGCAGTTCTTC
CASSSAGGSTDEQFF
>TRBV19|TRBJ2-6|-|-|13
TGTGCTGGAGGTACCTCTGGGGCCAACGTCCTGACTTTC
CAGGTSGANVLTF
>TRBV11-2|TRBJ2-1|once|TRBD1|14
TGTGCCAGCAGACGGGACAGGGGCTACAATGAGCAGTTCTTC
CASRRDRGYNEQFF
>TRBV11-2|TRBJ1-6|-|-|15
TGTGCCAGCGGTTCCGTGACAGGTCATAATTCACCCCTCCACTTT
CASGSVTGHNSPLHF
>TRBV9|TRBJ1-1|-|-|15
TGTGCCAGCAGCGGTGTGGGGGCCGCGAACACTGAAGCTTTCTTT
CASSGVGAANTEAFF
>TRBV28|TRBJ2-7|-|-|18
TGTGCCAGCAGTTTAAACCCAGGGAGGGGGGGGAGCTCCTACGAGCAGTACTTC
CASSLNPGRGGSSYEQYF
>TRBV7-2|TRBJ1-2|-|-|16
TGTGCCAGCAGCTTAGCGCGAAAGCTATCTAACTATGGCTACACCTTC
CASSLARKLSNYGYTF
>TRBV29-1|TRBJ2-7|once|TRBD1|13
TGCAGCGGGACAGGGGCCGAATCCTACGAGCAGTACTTC
CSGTGAESYEQYF
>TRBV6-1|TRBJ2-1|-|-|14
TGTGCCAGCATTACCGGGACAAATGTAAAGGAGCAGTTCTTC
CASITGTNVKEQFF
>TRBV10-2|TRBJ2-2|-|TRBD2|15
TGCGCCAGCAGCAGGACTAGCGGGAACACCGGGGAGCTGTTTTTT
CASSRTSGNTGELFF
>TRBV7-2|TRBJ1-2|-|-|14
TGTGCCAGCAGCTTAAACTCAGTGTCCTATGGCTACACCTTC
CASSLNSVSYGYTF
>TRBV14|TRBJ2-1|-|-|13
TGTGCCAGCAGCCAAGATCCCCAAGATGAGCAGTTCTTC
CASSQDPQDEQFF
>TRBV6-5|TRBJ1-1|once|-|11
TGTGCCAGCAGCCGGAGGGGTGAAGCTTTCTTT
CASSRRGEAFF
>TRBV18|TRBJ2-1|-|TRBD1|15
TGTGCCAGCTCACCACTCACAAACAGGGGGAATGAGCAGTTCTTC
CASSPLTNRGNEQFF
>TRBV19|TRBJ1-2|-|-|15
TGTGCCAGTAGTGTCCTAACCGGGACCCTCTATGGCTACACCTTC
CASSVLTGTLYGYTF
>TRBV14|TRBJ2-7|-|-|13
TGTGCCAGCAGCCAAGGGGTATCCTACGAGCAGTACTTC
CASSQGVSYEQYF
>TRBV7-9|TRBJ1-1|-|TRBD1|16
TGTGCCAGCAGCCTCCGGGCAGGGGGATTGAGGACTGAAGCTTTCTTT
CASSLRAGGLRTEAFF
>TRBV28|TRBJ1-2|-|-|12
TGTGCCAGCAGCTCTTCTGACTATGGCTACACCTTC
CASSSSDYGYTF
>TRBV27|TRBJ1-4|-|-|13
TGTGCCAGCAGTTTTATGGACACAGAAAAACTGTTTTTT
CASSFMDTEKLFF
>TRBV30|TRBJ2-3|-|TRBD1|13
TGTGCCTGGAAACAGGGGCCCTCAGATACGCAGTATTTT
CAWKQGPSDTQYF
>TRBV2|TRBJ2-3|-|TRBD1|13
TGTGCCAGCCGGGACAGGGGGGCAGATACGCAGTATTTT
CASRDRGADTQYF
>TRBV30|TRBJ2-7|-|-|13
TGTGCCTGGAGAATTGGGGCGTGGGGCGAGCAGTACTTC
CAWRIGAWGEQYF
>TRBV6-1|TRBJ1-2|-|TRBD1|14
TGTGCCAGCAGTGAAGGGAACAGGGGAGGAGGCTACACCTTC
CASSEGNRGGGYTF
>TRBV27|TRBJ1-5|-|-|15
TGTGCCAGCAGTAAAGCAATTTATAGCAATCAGCCCCAGCATTTT
CASSKAIYSNQPQHF
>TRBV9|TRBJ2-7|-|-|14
TGTGCCAGCAGCGTAGGGGTAGGGGTGGGCGAGCAGTACTTC
CASSVGVGVGEQYF
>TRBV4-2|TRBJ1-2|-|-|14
TGTGCCAGCAGCGGCCGGACAGTGGAGTCTGGCTACACCTTC
CASSGRTVESGYTF
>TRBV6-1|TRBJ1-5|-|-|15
TGTGCCAGCAGTGGTTTAGCCCGGGGGGATCAGCCCCAGCATTTT
CASSGLARGDQPQHF
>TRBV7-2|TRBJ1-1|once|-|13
TGTGCCAGCAGCTCGCGACAGGCAACTGAAGCTTTCTTT
CASSSRQATEAFF
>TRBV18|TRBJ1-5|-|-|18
TGTGCCAGCTCACTTTACTCCCCGGGAGCGACTAGCAATCAGCCCCAGCATTTT
CASSLYSPGATSNQPQHF
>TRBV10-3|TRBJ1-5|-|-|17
TGTGCCATCAGTGAGTCGGGAGGGGAAAAGAGCAATCAGCCCCAGCATTTT
CAISESGGEKSNQPQHF
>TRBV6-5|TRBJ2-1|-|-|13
TGTGCCAGCAGATCGACGACGGGCAATGAGCAGTTCTTC
CASRSTTGNEQFF
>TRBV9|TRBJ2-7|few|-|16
TGTGCCAGCAGCGCGTTGGACGGGCGGCCTTCCTACGAGCAGTACTTC
CASSALDGRPSYEQYF
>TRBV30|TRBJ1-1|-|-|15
TGTGCCTGGATAAGGGTACTGCTCATGAACACTGAAGCTTTCTTT
CAWIRVLLMNTEAFF